This TCR beta chain stems from a study of T cells in Graves' hyperthyroidism and ophthalmopathy. Amplification of TCR beta CDR3 regions used RNA as the template. Initially, a first-round RT-PCR of the TCR CDR3 employed the HTBI primer set. TCRdb called the multiplex PCR reads again in MiXCR, with one record for every CDR3 protein. The profile shows 650,000 to 800,000 distinct CDR3 sequences, approximately 42% of them singletons. Study outcomes and limitations: Prediction of ophthalmopathy progression came a median approximately 6.6 months pre-onset.

This CDR3 comprises 14 residues. The V gene's germline CDR1 is SGHTA and CDR2 FQGTGA. The J segment lost 6 bases and the V segment lost 5 bases, leaving 10 bases of the junction unmatched. Remarks on this clonotype: What it binds is not known.

Specimen: peripheral blood or thyroid tissue (not recorded which). This TCR derives from an adult man with Graves' disease, either hyperthyroidism or ophthalmopathy (not recorded which). The chain combines TRBV7-3 with TRBJ2-7, with 7 bases aligning to TRBD2. CDR3 in amino acids: CASSRVGGRVEQYF. CDR3 coding DNA: TGTGCCAGCAGCCGGGTTGGCGGGAGAGTCGAGCAGTACTTC.